This is a list of T cell receptor beta chains from one sample in a study of T-cell reconstitution after alpha-beta-depleted transplantation in children. Each CDR3 protein is one row after TCRdb ran MiXCR on the PCR reads. The sample has about 640,000 distinct CDR3 sequences; 10% to 15% are singletons. Sequenced here: PBMCs, mostly from graft donor cells, sampled 360 days after TCRalphabeta/CD19-depleted stem cell transplant. The receptors derive from a male patient younger than 18 who had a stem cell transplant for acute myeloid leukemia, so the T cells may come from the graft donor. Each CDR3 is given with its conserved first and last residue. A D gene is named only where the DNA matches it firmly. Some rows mark clone size as missing; the rest say once, few, many or name a class of expanded clone.

clone_size	v_call	j_call	d_call	cdr3_length	cdr3_aa	cdr3_nt
many	TRBV10-3	TRBJ2-7	TRBD2	17	CAINLTGSGGRKYEQYF	TGTGCCATCAACCTTACAGGGTCCGGCGGGAGGAAATACGAGCAGTACTTC
few	TRBV6-5	TRBJ1-1	TRBD1	15	CASSWTGGAVTEAFF	TGTGCCAGCAGTTGGACAGGGGGAGCGGTCACTGAAGCTTTCTTT
few	TRBV6-1	TRBJ2-3	NA	12	CASSERVDTQYF	TGTGCCAGCAGTGAAAGGGTAGATACGCAGTATTTT
NA	TRBV4-2	TRBJ2-7	NA	13	CASSQARHGEQYF	TGTGCCAGCAGCCAAGCTCGGCACGGCGAGCAGTACTTC
many	TRBV29-1	TRBJ2-6	NA	16	CSVEVGRASGANVLTF	TGCAGCGTTGAAGTAGGTCGGGCCTCTGGGGCCAACGTCCTGACTTTC
many	TRBV24-1	TRBJ2-7	NA	17	CATSDRPKRVWCREQYF	TGTGCCACCAGTGATCGTCCGAAGAGGGTATGGTGTCGCGAGCAGTACTTC
NA	TRBV19	TRBJ1-2	TRBD1	17	CASTPIRGRDPLYGYTF	TGTGCCAGTACCCCAATCAGGGGGCGCGATCCCTTATATGGCTACACCTTC
NA	TRBV4-2	TRBJ2-7	TRBD2	16	CASSQDNRREGREQYF	TGTGCCAGCAGCCAAGATAATAGGCGGGAGGGCCGCGAGCAGTACTTC
few	TRBV7-9	TRBJ2-7	TRBD1	17	CASSPTGSRWSSYEQYF	TGTGCCAGCAGCCCGACAGGGTCACGGTGGTCCTCCTACGAGCAGTACTTC
NA	TRBV14	TRBJ2-7	NA	15	CASSQVWTLSYEQYF	TGTGCCAGCAGCCAAGTTTGGACACTCTCCTACGAGCAGTACTTC
many	TRBV4-2	TRBJ2-3	NA	14	CASSQATGVDTQYF	TGTGCCAGCAGCCAAGCGACGGGGGTAGATACGCAGTATTTT
NA	TRBV20-1	TRBJ2-1	TRBD2	15	CSARLSGRAINEQFF	TGCAGTGCTAGACTTAGCGGGAGGGCCATCAATGAGCAGTTCTTC
NA	TRBV28	TRBJ2-1	NA	14	CASSFTPLDNEQFF	TGTGCCAGCAGTTTCACTCCCTTGGACAATGAGCAGTTCTTC
NA	TRBV5-1	TRBJ2-3	NA	15	CASSLDGASTDTQYF	TGCGCCAGCAGCTTGGACGGGGCTTCCACAGATACGCAGTATTTT
NA	TRBV12-3/TRBV12-4	TRBJ2-3	NA	15	CASSHSSGSTDTQYF	TGTGCCAGCAGTCACAGTTCAGGTAGCACAGATACGCAGTATTTT
many	TRBV20-1	TRBJ2-7	NA	10	CSARGDEQYF	TGCAGTGCTAGAGGGGACGAGCAGTACTTC
few	TRBV29-1	TRBJ2-3	TRBD2	15	CSVLVLAGYTDTQYF	TGCAGCGTCCTCGTACTAGCGGGATACACAGATACGCAGTATTTT
NA	TRBV2	TRBJ2-1	NA	15	CASSESSPTYNEQFF	TGTGCCAGCAGTGAAAGCTCTCCGACCTACAATGAGCAGTTCTTC
NA	TRBV24-1	TRBJ1-5	NA	16	CATSDPLEGGNQPQHF	TGTGCCACCAGTGATCCCCTCGAGGGTGGCAATCAGCCCCAGCATTTT
few	TRBV20-1	TRBJ2-7	TRBD2	16	CSASLVRTSDTYEQYF	TGCAGTGCTAGTCTCGTGCGGACTAGCGATACCTACGAGCAGTACTTC
NA	TRBV5-5	TRBJ1-2	NA	14	CASSLAQDTLGYTF	TGTGCCAGCAGCTTGGCGCAGGATACTTTAGGCTACACCTTC
NA	TRBV4-3	TRBJ2-1	TRBD2	18	CASSRLAGVVGSYNEQFF	TGCGCCAGCAGCCGCCTAGCGGGAGTAGTGGGTTCCTACAATGAGCAGTTCTTC
many	TRBV10-3	TRBJ2-1	TRBD2	17	CAISESRLAGGVDEQFF	TGTGCCATCAGTGAGTCGAGACTAGCGGGAGGGGTCGATGAGCAGTTCTTC
few	TRBV18	TRBJ2-7	TRBD1	16	CASSPPDRGRTLEQYF	TGTGCCAGCTCACCACCGGACAGGGGGAGGACTTTGGAGCAGTACTTC
many	TRBV20-1	TRBJ2-2	TRBD1	15	CSAPWDRGHTGELFF	TGCAGTGCCCCTTGGGACAGGGGGCACACCGGGGAGCTGTTTTTT
NA	TRBV5-8	TRBJ2-1	NA	13	CASSFTRNNEEFF	TGTGCCAGCAGCTTCACACGGAACAATGAGGAGTTCTTC
NA	TRBV6-1	TRBJ2-4	TRBD1	15	CASSPRTGVKNIQYF	TGTGCCAGCAGCCCCCGGACAGGGGTCAAAAACATTCAGTACTTC
NA	TRBV5-1	TRBJ2-2	TRBD2	17	CASSLLAGPYIAGELFF	TGCGCCAGCAGCCTACTAGCGGGGCCTTACATTGCCGGGGAGCTGTTTTTT
few	TRBV20-1	TRBJ2-7	TRBD2	13	CSALSGRLYEQYF	TGCAGTGCTCTCAGCGGGAGGCTTTACGAGCAGTACTTC
many	TRBV28	TRBJ2-5	TRBD2	14	CASSILAGLETQYF	TGTGCCAGCAGCATACTAGCGGGATTAGAGACCCAGTACTTC
many	TRBV20-1	TRBJ2-1	NA	15	CSAPTPGSSYNEQFF	TGCAGTGCCCCCACTCCCGGGAGCTCCTACAATGAGCAGTTCTTC
few	TRBV7-3	TRBJ2-2	TRBD2	15	CASSPLAGSTGELFF	TGTGCCAGCAGCCCCTTAGCGGGATCTACCGGGGAGCTGTTTTTT
few	TRBV10-3	TRBJ2-5	NA	15	CAIKDSPGVGETQYF	TGTGCCATCAAGGACAGCCCCGGGGTCGGAGAGACCCAGTACTTC
once	TRBV20-1	TRBJ2-1	TRBD2	15	CSGDSTSGAYNKQFF	TGCAGTGGTGACTCGACTAGCGGGGCTTACAATAAGCAGTTCTTC
NA	TRBV5-1	TRBJ2-6	NA	20	CASSLIWHQGQSSGANVLTF	TGCGCCAGCAGCTTAATTTGGCATCAGGGGCAAAGCTCTGGGGCCAACGTCCTGACTTTC
few	TRBV28	TRBJ2-7	NA	12	CASSIGVYEQYF	TGTGCCAGCAGTATAGGGGTATACGAGCAGTACTTC
few	TRBV28	TRBJ1-6	NA	17	CASSSPQWGAHNSPLHF	TGTGCCAGCAGTTCCCCTCAGTGGGGGGCCCATAATTCACCCCTCCACTTT
many	TRBV20-1	TRBJ2-1	NA	17	CSARTGTWQYIRRDLFF	TGCAGTGCCCGTACCGGGACATGGCAATATATTCGAAGAGATCTGTTCTTC
many	TRBV12-3/TRBV12-4	TRBJ2-1	TRBD2	17	CASSLSPLAGGINEQFF	TGTGCCAGCAGTTTAAGTCCCCTAGCGGGAGGAATCAATGAGCAGTTCTTC
NA	TRBV20-1	TRBJ2-5	NA	15	CSATYYERGGETQYF	TGCAGTGCTACCTACTATGAGAGGGGAGGAGAGACCCAGTACTTC
many	TRBV29-1	TRBJ2-7	NA	17	CSVEDREWGSTSYEQYF	TGCAGCGTTGAAGATCGGGAATGGGGGAGCACGTCCTACGAGCAGTACTTC
few	TRBV27	TRBJ1-6	TRBD1	17	CASSFLTGAGANFPLHF	TGTGCCAGCAGTTTCCTGACAGGGGCCGGGGCGAATTTCCCCCTCCACTTT
few	TRBV20-1	TRBJ2-6	NA	15	CSARDAGTGANVLTF	TGCAGTGCTAGAGATGCGGGGACTGGGGCCAACGTCCTGACTTTC